The clone carrying this T cell receptor beta chain was seen once. Its antigen is not known. With 6 bases removed from V and 4 bases from J, the gap between germline ends came to 18 bases. The CDR3 spans 16 residues. Germline V gives CDR1 SNHLY, CDR2 FYNNEI. The protocol was immunoSEQ multiplex PCR, while the TCRdb copy is restricted to in-frame clones and leaves out a portion. This table has about 350,000 clones, about 89% appearing once. Stated treatment: 15 to 20 received Ad26.COV2.S at low or high dose, single or two shots; several received placebo; per-sample allocation not given. At day 63 after the first vaccine or placebo injection, samples were drawn. This record belongs to a study of Ad26.COV2.S vaccination and SARS-CoV-2 variants. Study-level background: Donor allocation was to the COV1001 Ad26.COV2.S trial arm.

General observations from the study: Spike-specific TCR breadth in vaccine recipients exceeded that seen in placebo recipients. Recipients of vaccine and of placebo showed similar breadth of their non-spike TCR repertoires. Responses of spike-specific T cells (both CD8+ and CD4+) reportedly showed substantial breadth after vaccination.

This chain links TRBV2 with TRBJ2-2; a possible D gene is TRBD1 (5 bases). The clonotype was recovered from a person between 18 and 59 years old who received the Ad26.COV2.S COVID-19 vaccine or a placebo. The specimen was peripheral blood, collected in a trial of Ad26.COV2.S vaccine versus placebo. The CDR3 sequence: CASRPGQGKGTGELFF. CDR3 DNA sequence: TGTGCCAGCAGGCCCGGCCAGGGTAAGGGCACCGGGGAGCTGTTTTTT.